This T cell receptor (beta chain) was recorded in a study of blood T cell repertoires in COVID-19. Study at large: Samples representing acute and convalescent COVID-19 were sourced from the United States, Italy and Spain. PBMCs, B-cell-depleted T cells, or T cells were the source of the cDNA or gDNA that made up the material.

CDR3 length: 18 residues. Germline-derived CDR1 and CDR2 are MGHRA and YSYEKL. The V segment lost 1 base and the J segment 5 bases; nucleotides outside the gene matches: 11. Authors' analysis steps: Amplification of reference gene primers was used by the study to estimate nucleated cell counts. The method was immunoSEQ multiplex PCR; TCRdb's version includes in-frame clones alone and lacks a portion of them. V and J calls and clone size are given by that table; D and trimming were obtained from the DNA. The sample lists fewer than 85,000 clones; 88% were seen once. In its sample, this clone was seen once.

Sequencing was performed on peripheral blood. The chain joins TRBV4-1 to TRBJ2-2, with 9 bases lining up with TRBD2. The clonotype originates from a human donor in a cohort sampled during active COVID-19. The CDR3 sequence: CASSQVERGAQRTGELFF. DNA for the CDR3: TGCGCCAGCAGCCAAGTTGAGCGGGGGGCCCAGCGGACCGGGGAGCTGTTTTTT.